The 27 T cell receptor beta chains presented below share a single source sample, sequenced in a study of immune evolution from preneoplasia to lung adenocarcinoma (dated by TCRdb to the early 2020s). The method behind the library was the immunoSEQ multiplex PCR assay. This immuneACCESS table, as held by TCRdb, lists in-frame sequences with V and J called but not all clones. Of the missing ones, under half trace to an unresolved V gene in checked studies; the others have no known cause. This sample is represented by roughly 40,000 clones; less than 85% of them were singletons. The ten largest account for around 4.5% of the sample. Sequencing was carried out using FFPE invasive lung adenocarcinoma tissue. The cell subset or site label here, explained by the study, means: frankly invasive lung adenocarcinoma (ADC). The receptors come from a person in their sixties or seventies with lung adenocarcinoma.

The genes are TRBV6-6 and TRBJ2-7; TRBD2 matches 8 bases. V trimming: 0 bases; J trimming: 2 bases; junction bases outside the gene matches: 0. Looked up from germline, CDR1 is MNHNY and CDR2 is SVGAGI (reference sequence). CDR3 length equals 14 residues. The CDR3 DNA reads as TGTGCCAGCAGTTACTCGGGACTAGCCTACGAGCAGTACTTC. Amino acids: CASSYSGLAYEQYF.

V gene TRBV5-1 combines with J gene TRBJ1-5; tentatively, D is TRBD1 (5 bases). Trimming left V 0 bases short and J 2 bases short, with 9 bases between. Germline loops: CDR1 SGHRS, CDR2 YFSETQ. The length of the CDR3 is 15 residues. CDR3 in amino acids: CASSLDGAGNQPQHF. The CDR3 DNA reads as TGCGCCAGCAGCTTGGATGGGGCGGGCAATCAGCCCCAGCATTTT. Together with reference TRBV5-1 and TRBJ1-5, the CDR3 gives the full variable domain: KAGVTQTPRYLIKTRGQQVTLSCSPISGHRSVSWYQQTPGQGLQFLFEYFSETQRNKGNFPGRFSGRQFSNSRSEMNVSTLELGDSALYLCASSLDGAGNQPQHFGDGTRLSIL.

The chain has TRBV5-5 and TRBJ2-7; a weak D match, TRBD2 (6 bases). CDR3 length: 14 residues. Germline V gives CDR1 SGHKS, CDR2 YYEKEE (reference sequence). Trimming removed 4 bases from V and 3 bases from J, with 14 bases in between. CDR3 nucleotide sequence: TGTGCCAGCAGCCGCCAGGAGGGGTACTACGAGCAGTACTTC. This codes for CASSRQEGYYEQYF.

The table lists this clone with a count of one. The chain recombines TRBV28 with TRBJ2-3; D possibly uses TRBD1 or TRBD2 (5 bases each). The V end lost 3 bases, the J end lost 2 bases, and 12 bases lay between the germline ends. Germline assignment: CDR1 MDHEN and CDR2 SYDVKM. The CDR3 is 15 residues long. The DNA for the CDR3 is TGTGCCAGCAGTTTGCGGCAGGGAGACACAGATACGCAGTATTTT. This translates into CASSLRQGDTDTQYF.

The chain couples TRBV2 to TRBJ2-7, with D perhaps being TRBD1 or TRBD2 (5 bases each). CDR1 is SNHLY, CDR2 FYNNEI, per germline. The V end lost 6 bases, the J end lost 1 base, and 13 bases lay between the germline ends. The CDR3 length is 14 residues. Written as DNA, the CDR3 is TGTGCCAGCAGGACGGGACGGTCATCCTACGAGCAGTACTTC. Translation: CASRTGRSSYEQYF.

The chain couples TRBV5-1 to TRBJ1-1; unclear D gene. Trimming stripped 0 bases from V and 1 base from J, with 13 bases between. Germline V CDR1 and CDR2: SGHRS, YFSETQ. The CDR3 loop spans 16 amino acids. The CDR3 reads CASSLGTREANTEAFF. The CDR3 bases are TGCGCCAGCAGCTTGGGGACCCGAGAGGCGAACACTGAAGCTTTCTTT.

DNA for the CDR3: TGTGCCAGCAGCTTCGGGGTCCAGGTCGCTGAAAAACTGTTTTTT. Its protein is CASSFGVQVAEKLFF. This sequence joins TRBV11-1 and TRBJ1-4; D ambiguous. V was cut by 3 bases and J by 7 bases, with 15 bases left in between. Germline V gene sequence: CDR1 SGHAT, CDR2 FQDESV (reference sequence). The CDR3 sequence is 15 residues long.

The genes are TRBV29-1 and TRBJ2-1, with 11 bases matching TRBD2. With 6 bases clipped from V and 3 bases from J, the junction kept 7 bases outside the gene matches. The germline gives CDR1 SQVTM, CDR2 ANQGSEA. This CDR3 has 15 amino acids. CDR3 protein: CSVYGTSGSYNEQFF. The CDR3 DNA follows: TGCAGCGTGTATGGGACTAGCGGAAGCTACAATGAGCAGTTCTTC.

This clone has just a few counts. The CDR3 loop is CASSFGAGYQETQYF. The DNA for the CDR3 is TGTGCCAGTAGTTTTGGGGCCGGATATCAAGAGACCCAGTACTTC. This chain joins TRBV19 and TRBJ2-5; possible D gene TRBD1, 5 bases. Trimming took off 5 bases at V and 2 bases at J, with 15 bases between the two ends. CDR1 is LNHDA and CDR2 is SQIVND in the germline V gene (reference sequence). CDR3 length: 15 amino acids.

The chain recombines TRBV28 with TRBJ1-1, with TRBD1 matching 7 bases. The CDR3 consists of 15 residues. CDR1 is MDHEN and CDR2 is SYDVKM in the germline V gene. Germline trimming cut 6 bases from V and 0 bases from J; bases unmatched to any gene: 7. The CDR3: CASRRQGFMNTEAFF. The CDR3 DNA sequence: TGTGCCAGCAGAAGACAGGGCTTTATGAACACTGAAGCTTTCTTT.

This clone was seen repeatedly, ten times or more. The chain carries TRBV6-4 and TRBJ2-3; 8 nucleotides align to TRBD1. The germline V gene encodes CDR1 MRHNA and CDR2 SNTAGT. V was clipped by 4 bases and J by 4 bases; unmatched bases: 7. The CDR3 runs 15 residues. CDR3 residues: CASSGGQGEADTQYF. CDR3 DNA sequence: TGTGCCAGCAGTGGAGGACAGGGAGAGGCAGATACGCAGTATTTT.

This clone was recorded only once. V gene TRBV18 combines with J gene TRBJ2-7, with 10 positions matching TRBD2. The V and J ends lost 5 bases and 6 bases, in that order; junction bases with no gene match: 13. The germline CDR1 and CDR2 sequences are KGHSH and LQKENI. The CDR3 runs 16 residues. CDR3 residues: CASSSGLANSGGEQYF. In nucleotides, the CDR3 is TGTGCCAGCTCATCGGGACTAGCGAATTCAGGTGGCGAGCAGTACTTC.

There are a few counts of this clone. The CDR3 here is CASSVGRAGGGEQYF. CDR3 bases: TGTGCCAGCAGCGTAGGCCGAGCGGGAGGTGGTGAGCAGTACTTC. This chain links TRBV9 with TRBJ2-7; TRBD2 aligns across 9 bases. The CDR3 totals 15 residues. The V segment lost 0 bases and the J segment 7 bases; nucleotides outside the gene matches: 8. CDR1 SGDLS and CDR2 YYNGEE come from the germline V gene.

This chain links TRBV28 with TRBJ1-1; tentatively, D is TRBD1 (5 bases). Trimming took 3 bases from V and 7 from J, leaving 12 bases between them. The germline gives CDR1 MDHEN, CDR2 SYDVKM. This CDR3 region has 13 residues. Here the CDR3 reads CASSFRDLSEAFF. In DNA, the CDR3 is TGTGCCAGCAGTTTTCGGGACCTCAGTGAAGCTTTCTTT.

This clone was detected a few times. The chain combines TRBV18 with TRBJ1-1; 8 bases map to TRBD1. V lost 5 bases, J lost 1 base, and 9 bases stayed unmatched. The CDR3 has 16 amino acids. Per the germline V gene, CDR1 is KGHSH and CDR2 is LQKENI. The CDR3 is CASSSGQGLRNTEAFF. For the CDR3, the DNA is TGTGCCAGCTCATCCGGACAGGGCCTGAGGAACACTGAAGCTTTCTTT.

The CDR3 sequence: CASTPLVWRGRAHDKNIQYF. The CDR3 DNA reads TGTGCCAGCACCCCCCTAGTATGGCGCGGGAGGGCCCATGACAAAAACATTCAGTACTTC. V is TRBV28 and J is TRBJ2-4, with 9 bases lining up with TRBD2. Germline loops: CDR1 MDHEN, CDR2 SYDVKM. This CDR3 comprises 20 residues. Trimming removed 7 bases from V and 3 bases from J; junction bases left unmatched: 22.

This clone was found once. V is TRBV28 and J is TRBJ1-1; 9 nucleotides align to TRBD1. The CDR3 contains 15 residues. CDR1 and CDR2 (germline): MDHEN, SYDVKM. V was clipped by 5 bases and J by 5 bases; unmatched bases: 9. The CDR3 DNA reads TGTGCCAGCAGTCCCAACAGGGGGCTTTGGACTGAAGCTTTCTTT. Its translation: CASSPNRGLWTEAFF.

This clone showed up just once. This rearrangement joins TRBV10-3 to TRBJ2-7; 9 bases line up with TRBD2. Trimming removed 4 bases from V and 4 bases from J; junction bases left unmatched: 8. Germline loops: CDR1 ENHRY, CDR2 SYGVKD. The CDR3 consists of 15 residues. The CDR3 protein is CAISGSREGLYEQYF. CDR3 sequence (DNA): TGTGCCATCAGTGGCTCGCGGGAGGGCCTATACGAGCAGTACTTC.

This clone was seen more than once but under ten times. This chain connects TRBV7-2 to TRBJ1-2; 8 bases fit TRBD1. This CDR3 is 13 amino acids long. With 5 bases clipped from V and 4 bases from J, the junction kept 3 bases outside the gene matches. From germline, CDR1 is SGHTA and CDR2 FQGNSA. The CDR3, as DNA: TGTGCCAGCAGCCGGGACAGGAGCTATGGCTACACCTTC. This gives the protein CASSRDRSYGYTF.

J is TRBJ2-2 and V is TRBV30; D uncertain. In germline, CDR1 is GTSNPN, CDR2 SVGIG (reference sequence). V shed 7 bases and J shed 5 bases, with 8 bases lying between them. CDR3 size: 11 residues. CDR3 nucleotide sequence: TGTGCCTCCGGAGAAACCGGGGAGCTGTTTTTT. This gives the protein CASGETGELFF.

V is TRBV18 and J is TRBJ2-3; D is perhaps TRBD2 (5 bases). V was pared by 2 bases and J by 5 bases, with 8 bases between. Germline V gene sequence: CDR1 KGHSH, CDR2 LQKENI. The CDR3 sequence is 13 residues long. Here the CDR3 DNA reads TGTGCCAGCTCACCAGTGGGGAGAGATACGCAGTATTTT. This translates into CASSPVGRDTQYF. Looking up the rest from reference TRBV18 and TRBJ2-3 gives the full variable domain: NAGVMQNPRHLVRRRGQEARLRCSPMKGHSHVYWYRQLPEEGLKFMVYLQKENIIDESGMPKERFSAEFPKEGPSILRIQQVVRGDSAAYFCASSPVGRDTQYFGPGTRLTVL.

The gene calls are TRBV5-1 and TRBJ2-7; the D call may be TRBD1 or TRBD2 (6 bases each). The germline CDR1 and CDR2 sequences are SGHRS and YFSETQ. The CDR3 loop spans 13 amino acids. V gave up 6 bases and J gave up 7 bases, with 17 bases separating them. For the CDR3, the DNA is TGCGCCAGCAAGGCAGGCGAAGGGGGGGAGCAGTACTTC. Translation: CASKAGEGGEQYF.

The V call is TRBV5-4, the J call TRBJ1-4; the match to TRBD1 covers 9 bases. This CDR3 spans 15 amino acids. Germline-derived CDR1 and CDR2 are SGHNT and YYREEE (reference sequence). Unmatched junction bases numbered 7, after V lost 3 bases and J lost 7 bases. CDR3 coding DNA: TGTGCCAGCAGCTCTCCGGGACAGGGTACTGAAAAACTGTTTTTT. Translation gives CASSSPGQGTEKLFF.

The V call is TRBV7-9, the J call TRBJ2-1, with 13 bases aligning to TRBD2. Per the germline V gene, CDR1 is SEHNR and CDR2 is FQNEAQ (reference sequence). V lost 3 bases and J lost 7; bases outside the gene matches: 9. The CDR3 is 17 residues long. The CDR3 DNA sequence: TGTGCCAGCAGCTTCTACACTAGCGGGAGGGCCGGGAATGAGCAGTTCTTC. This translates into CASSFYTSGRAGNEQFF.

There are a few counts of this clone. This chain connects TRBV20-1 to TRBJ1-5; D is unresolved. Looked up from germline, CDR1 is DFQATT and CDR2 is SNEGSKA (reference sequence). V lost 3 bases, J lost 5 bases, and 5 bases lay in between. The CDR3 loop spans 11 amino acids. CDR3 protein: CSASGDQPQHF. The CDR3 DNA is TGCAGTGCTAGCGGGGATCAGCCCCAGCATTTT.

This sequence joins TRBV29-1 and TRBJ2-1; 8 bases match TRBD2. The germline V gene encodes CDR1 SQVTM and CDR2 ANQGSEA. There are 16 residues in the CDR3. Unmatched junction bases numbered 14, after V lost 7 bases and J lost 3 bases. The CDR3 protein is CSAKSGGRSLYNEQFF. The CDR3 DNA is TGCAGCGCAAAATCGGGGGGGCGTTCTCTCTACAATGAGCAGTTCTTC.

This clone has only one observation. This chain connects TRBV7-6 to TRBJ1-1, with D unclear. V was trimmed by 2 bases and J by 0 bases, leaving 16 bases between them. Germline loops: CDR1 SGHVS, CDR2 FNYEAQ. This CDR3 region has 17 residues. CDR3: CASSLWTSANVNTEAFF. The CDR3 nucleotides are TGTGCCAGCAGCTTATGGACGTCAGCGAACGTGAACACTGAAGCTTTCTTT.